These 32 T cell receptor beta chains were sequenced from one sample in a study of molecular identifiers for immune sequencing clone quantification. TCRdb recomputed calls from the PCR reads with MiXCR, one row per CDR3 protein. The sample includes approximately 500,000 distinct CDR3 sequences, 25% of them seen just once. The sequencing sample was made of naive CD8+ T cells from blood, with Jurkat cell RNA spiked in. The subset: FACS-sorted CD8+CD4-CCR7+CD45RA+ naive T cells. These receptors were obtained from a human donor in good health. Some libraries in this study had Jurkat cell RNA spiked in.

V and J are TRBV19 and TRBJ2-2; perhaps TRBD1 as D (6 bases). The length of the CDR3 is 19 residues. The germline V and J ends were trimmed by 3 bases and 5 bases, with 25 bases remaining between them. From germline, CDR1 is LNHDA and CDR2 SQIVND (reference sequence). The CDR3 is CASSMIVTGYTPRTGELFF. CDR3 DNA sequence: TGTGCCAGTAGTATGATCGTGACAGGATACACGCCGAGGACCGGGGAGCTGTTTTTT. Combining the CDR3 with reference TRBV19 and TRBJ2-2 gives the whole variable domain DGGITQSPKYLFRKEGQNVTLSCEQNLNHDAMYWYRQDPGQGLRLIYYSQIVNDFQKGDIAEGYSVSREKKESFPLTVTSAQKNPTAFYLCASSMIVTGYTPRTGELFFGEGSRLTVL.

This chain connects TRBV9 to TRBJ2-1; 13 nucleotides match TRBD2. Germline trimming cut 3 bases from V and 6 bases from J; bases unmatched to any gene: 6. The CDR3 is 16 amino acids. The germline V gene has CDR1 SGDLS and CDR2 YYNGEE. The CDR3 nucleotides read TGTGCCAGCAGCGCTCGTGGACTAGCGGGAGCCAATGAGCAGTTCTTC. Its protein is CASSARGLAGANEQFF.

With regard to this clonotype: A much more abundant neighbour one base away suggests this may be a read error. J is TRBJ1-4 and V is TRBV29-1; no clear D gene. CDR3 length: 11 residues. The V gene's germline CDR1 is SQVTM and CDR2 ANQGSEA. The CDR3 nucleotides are TGCAGCGTTGAGTATGGATCGGAACTGTCTTTT. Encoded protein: CSVEYGSELSF.

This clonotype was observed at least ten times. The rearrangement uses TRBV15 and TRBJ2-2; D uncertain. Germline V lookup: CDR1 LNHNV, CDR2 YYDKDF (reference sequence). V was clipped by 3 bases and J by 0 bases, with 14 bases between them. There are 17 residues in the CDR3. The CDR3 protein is CATSREFLPSNTGELFF. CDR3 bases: TGTGCCACCAGCAGGGAGTTTCTCCCTTCGAACACCGGGGAGCTGTTTTTT.

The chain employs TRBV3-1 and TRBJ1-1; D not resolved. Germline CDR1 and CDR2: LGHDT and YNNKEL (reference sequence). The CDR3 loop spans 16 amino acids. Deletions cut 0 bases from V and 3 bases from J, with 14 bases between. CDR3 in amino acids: CASSQDALRVDTEAFF. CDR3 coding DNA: TGTGCCAGCAGCCAAGATGCGCTCCGTGTGGACACTGAAGCTTTCTTT.

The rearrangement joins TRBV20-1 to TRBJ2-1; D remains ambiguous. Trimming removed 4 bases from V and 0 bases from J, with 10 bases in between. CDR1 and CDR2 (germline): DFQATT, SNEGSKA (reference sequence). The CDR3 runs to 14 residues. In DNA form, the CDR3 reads TGCAGTGCTACAGACGCGTCCTCCTACAATGAGCAGTTCTTC. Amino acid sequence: CSATDASSYNEQFF.

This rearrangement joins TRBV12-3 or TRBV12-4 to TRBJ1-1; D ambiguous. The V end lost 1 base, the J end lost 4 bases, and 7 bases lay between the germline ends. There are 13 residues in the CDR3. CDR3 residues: CASSLVTGTEAFF. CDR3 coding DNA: TGTGCCAGCAGTTTAGTCACCGGCACTGAAGCTTTCTTT.

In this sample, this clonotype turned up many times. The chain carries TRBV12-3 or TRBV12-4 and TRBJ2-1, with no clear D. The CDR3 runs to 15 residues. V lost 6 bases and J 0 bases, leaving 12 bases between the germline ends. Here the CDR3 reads CASSPHGRSYNEQFF. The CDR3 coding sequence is TGTGCCAGCAGCCCACACGGACGCTCCTACAATGAGCAGTTCTTC.

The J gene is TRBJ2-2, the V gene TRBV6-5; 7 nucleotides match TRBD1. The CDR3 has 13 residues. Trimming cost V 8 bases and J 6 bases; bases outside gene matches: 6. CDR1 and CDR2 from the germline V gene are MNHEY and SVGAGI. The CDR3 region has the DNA TGTGCCAGCGGCCCGACAGGGCCCGGGGAGCTGTTTTTT. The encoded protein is CASGPTGPGELFF.

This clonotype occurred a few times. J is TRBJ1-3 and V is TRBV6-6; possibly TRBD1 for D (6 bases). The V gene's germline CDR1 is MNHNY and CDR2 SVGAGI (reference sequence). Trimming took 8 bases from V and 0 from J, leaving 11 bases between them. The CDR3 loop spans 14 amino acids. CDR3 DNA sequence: TGTGCCAGCGATACAGGGAGCTCTGGAAACACCATATATTTT. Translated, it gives CASDTGSSGNTIYF.

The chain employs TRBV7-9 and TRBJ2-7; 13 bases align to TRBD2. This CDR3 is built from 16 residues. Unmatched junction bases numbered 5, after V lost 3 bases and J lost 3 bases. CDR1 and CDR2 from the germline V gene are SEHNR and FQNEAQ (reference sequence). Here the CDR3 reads CASSFPGLAGDYEQYF. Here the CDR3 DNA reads TGTGCCAGCAGCTTTCCAGGACTAGCGGGGGACTACGAGCAGTACTTC. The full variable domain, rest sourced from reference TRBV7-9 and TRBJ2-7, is DTGVSQNPRHKITKRGQNVTFRCDPISEHNRLYWYRQTLGQGPEFLTYFQNEAQLEKSRLLSDRFSAERPKGSFSTLEIQRTEQGDSAMYLCASSFPGLAGDYEQYFGPGTRLTVT.

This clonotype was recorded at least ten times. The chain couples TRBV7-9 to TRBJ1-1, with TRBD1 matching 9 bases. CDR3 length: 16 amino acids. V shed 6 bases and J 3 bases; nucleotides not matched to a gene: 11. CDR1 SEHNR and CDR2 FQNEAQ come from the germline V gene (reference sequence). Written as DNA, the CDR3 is TGTGCCAGCAGACCTCCCGGGACAGGGACGGACACTGAAGCTTTCTTT. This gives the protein CASRPPGTGTDTEAFF.

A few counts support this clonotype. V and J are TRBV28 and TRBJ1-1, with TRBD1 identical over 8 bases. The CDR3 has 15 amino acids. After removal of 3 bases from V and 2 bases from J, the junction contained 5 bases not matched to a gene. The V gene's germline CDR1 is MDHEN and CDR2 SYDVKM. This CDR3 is CASSLRTGINTEAFF. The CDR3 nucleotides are TGTGCCAGCAGTTTGCGGACAGGGATAAACACTGAAGCTTTCTTT. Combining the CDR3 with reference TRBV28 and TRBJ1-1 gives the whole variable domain DVKVTQSSRYLVKRTGEKVFLECVQDMDHENMFWYRQDPGLGLRLIYFSYDVKMKEKGDIPEGYSVSREKKERFSLILESASTNQTSMYLCASSLRTGINTEAFFGQGTRLTVV.

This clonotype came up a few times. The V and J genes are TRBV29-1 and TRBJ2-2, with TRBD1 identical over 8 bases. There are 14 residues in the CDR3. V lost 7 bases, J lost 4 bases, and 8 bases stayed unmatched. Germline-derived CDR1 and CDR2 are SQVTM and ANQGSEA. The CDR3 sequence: CSALRGPGTGELFF. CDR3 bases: TGCAGCGCCCTCAGGGGGCCCGGCACCGGGGAGCTGTTTTTT.

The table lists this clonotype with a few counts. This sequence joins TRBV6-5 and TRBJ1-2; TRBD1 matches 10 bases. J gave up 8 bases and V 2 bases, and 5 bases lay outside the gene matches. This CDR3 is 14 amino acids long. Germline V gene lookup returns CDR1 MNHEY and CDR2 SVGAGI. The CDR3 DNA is TGTGCCAGCAGTTACCTAGGACAGGGGGAAGGCTACACCTTC. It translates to CASSYLGQGEGYTF.

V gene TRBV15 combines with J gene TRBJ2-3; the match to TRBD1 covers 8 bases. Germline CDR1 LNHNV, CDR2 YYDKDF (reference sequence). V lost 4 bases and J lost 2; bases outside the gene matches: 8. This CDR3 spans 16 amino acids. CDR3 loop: CATSTAGGWSTDTQYF. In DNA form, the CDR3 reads TGTGCCACCAGCACCGCAGGGGGCTGGTCCACAGATACGCAGTATTTT.

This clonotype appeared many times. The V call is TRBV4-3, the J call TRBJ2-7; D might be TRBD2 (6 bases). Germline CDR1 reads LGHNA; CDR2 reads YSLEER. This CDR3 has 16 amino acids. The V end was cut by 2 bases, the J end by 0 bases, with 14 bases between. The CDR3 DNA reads TGCGCCAGCAGCCAATTAAGCGGGCCCGGCTCCTACGAGCAGTACTTC. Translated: CASSQLSGPGSYEQYF.

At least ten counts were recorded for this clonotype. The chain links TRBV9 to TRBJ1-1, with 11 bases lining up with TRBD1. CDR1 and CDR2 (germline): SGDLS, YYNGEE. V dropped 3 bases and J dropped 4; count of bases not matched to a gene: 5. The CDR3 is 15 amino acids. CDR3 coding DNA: TGTGCCAGCAGCGCAGAAGGACAGGGGGCCACTGAAGCTTTCTTT. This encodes CASSAEGQGATEAFF.

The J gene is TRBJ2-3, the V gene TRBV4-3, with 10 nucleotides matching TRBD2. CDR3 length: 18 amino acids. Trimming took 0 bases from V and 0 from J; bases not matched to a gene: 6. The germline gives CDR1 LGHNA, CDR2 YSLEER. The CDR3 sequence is CASSQDRSSGGSTDTQYF. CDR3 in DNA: TGCGCCAGCAGCCAAGATCGGTCTAGCGGGGGTAGCACAGATACGCAGTATTTT.

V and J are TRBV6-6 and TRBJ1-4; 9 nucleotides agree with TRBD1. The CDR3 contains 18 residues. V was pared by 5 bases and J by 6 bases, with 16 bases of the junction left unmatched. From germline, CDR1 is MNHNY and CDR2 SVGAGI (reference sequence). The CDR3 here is CASSLNRDRDLVYEKLFF. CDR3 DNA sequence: TGTGCCAGCAGTCTGAACCGGGACAGGGATCTAGTTTATGAAAAACTGTTTTTT.

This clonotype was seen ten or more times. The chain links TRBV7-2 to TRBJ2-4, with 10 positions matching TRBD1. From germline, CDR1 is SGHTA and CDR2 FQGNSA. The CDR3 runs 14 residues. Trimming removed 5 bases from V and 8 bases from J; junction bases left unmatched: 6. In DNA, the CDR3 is TGTGCCAGCAGCCCCTGGACAGGGGGTGACATTCAGTACTTC. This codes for CASSPWTGGDIQYF.

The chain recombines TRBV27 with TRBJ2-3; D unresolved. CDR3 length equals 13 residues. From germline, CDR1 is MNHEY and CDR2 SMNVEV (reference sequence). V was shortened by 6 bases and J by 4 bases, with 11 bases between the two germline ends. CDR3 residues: CASRPLGSDTQYF. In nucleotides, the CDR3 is TGTGCCAGCAGACCTCTTGGGTCAGATACGCAGTATTTT.

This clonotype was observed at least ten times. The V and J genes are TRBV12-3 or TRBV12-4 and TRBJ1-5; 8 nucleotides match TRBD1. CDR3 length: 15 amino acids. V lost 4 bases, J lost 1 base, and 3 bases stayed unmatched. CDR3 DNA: TGTGCCAGCAGTTGGACAGGGACCAGCAATCAGCCCCAGCATTTT. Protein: CASSWTGTSNQPQHF.

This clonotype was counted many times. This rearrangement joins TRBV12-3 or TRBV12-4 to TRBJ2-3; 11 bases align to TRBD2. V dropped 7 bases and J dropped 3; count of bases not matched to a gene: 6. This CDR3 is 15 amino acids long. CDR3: CASNTGTSGTDTQYF. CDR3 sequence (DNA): TGTGCCAGCAACACCGGGACTAGCGGAACAGATACGCAGTATTTT.

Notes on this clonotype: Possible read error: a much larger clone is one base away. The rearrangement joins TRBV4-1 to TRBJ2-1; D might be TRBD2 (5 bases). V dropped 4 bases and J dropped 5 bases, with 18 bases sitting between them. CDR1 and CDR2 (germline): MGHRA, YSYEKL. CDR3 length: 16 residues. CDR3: CASSLEFSGLHNEQFF. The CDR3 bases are TGCGCCAGCAGCCTAGAATTTTCAGGACTCCACAATGAGCAGTTCTTC.

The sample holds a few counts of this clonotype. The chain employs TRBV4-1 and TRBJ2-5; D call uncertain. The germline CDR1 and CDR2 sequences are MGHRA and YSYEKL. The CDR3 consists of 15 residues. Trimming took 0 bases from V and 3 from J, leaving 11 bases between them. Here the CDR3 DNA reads TGCGCCAGCAGCCAAGACAGGCGACAAAAAGAGACCCAGTACTTC. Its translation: CASSQDRRQKETQYF.

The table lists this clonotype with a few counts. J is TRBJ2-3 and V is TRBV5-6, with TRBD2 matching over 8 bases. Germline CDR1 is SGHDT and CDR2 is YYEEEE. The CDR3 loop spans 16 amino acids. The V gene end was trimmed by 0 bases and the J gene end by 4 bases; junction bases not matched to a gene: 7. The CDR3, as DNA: TGTGCCAGCAGCTTGGTAGCGAGCGGGGGCCCAGATACGCAGTATTTT. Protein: CASSLVASGGPDTQYF.

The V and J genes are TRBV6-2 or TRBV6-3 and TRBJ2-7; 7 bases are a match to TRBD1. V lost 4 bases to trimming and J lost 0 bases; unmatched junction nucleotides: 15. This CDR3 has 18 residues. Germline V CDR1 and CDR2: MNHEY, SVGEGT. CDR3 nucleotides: TGTGCCAGCAGTTCCCGCATCATAATCAGGGGGAGCTCCTACGAGCAGTACTTC. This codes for CASSSRIIIRGSSYEQYF.

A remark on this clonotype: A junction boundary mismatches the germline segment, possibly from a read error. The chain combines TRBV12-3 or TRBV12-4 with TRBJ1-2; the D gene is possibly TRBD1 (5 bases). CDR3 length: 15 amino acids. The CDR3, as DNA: TGTGCCAGCAGTTTATCTGGCAGGGCGAACTATGGATACACCTTC. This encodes CASSLSGRANYGYTF.

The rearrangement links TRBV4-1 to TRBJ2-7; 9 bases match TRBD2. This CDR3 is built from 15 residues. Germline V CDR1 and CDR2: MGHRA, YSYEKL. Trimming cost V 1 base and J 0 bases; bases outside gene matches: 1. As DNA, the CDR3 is TGCGCCAGCAGCCAAGCTAGCGGGGCCTCCTACGAGCAGTACTTC. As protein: CASSQASGASYEQYF.

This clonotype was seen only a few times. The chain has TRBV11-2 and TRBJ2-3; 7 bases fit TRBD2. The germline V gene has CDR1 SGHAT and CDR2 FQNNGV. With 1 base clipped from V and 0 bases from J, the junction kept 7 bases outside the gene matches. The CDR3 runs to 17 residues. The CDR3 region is CASSLGPSGSSTDTQYF. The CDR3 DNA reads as TGTGCCAGCAGCTTAGGGCCTAGCGGATCTAGCACAGATACGCAGTATTTT.

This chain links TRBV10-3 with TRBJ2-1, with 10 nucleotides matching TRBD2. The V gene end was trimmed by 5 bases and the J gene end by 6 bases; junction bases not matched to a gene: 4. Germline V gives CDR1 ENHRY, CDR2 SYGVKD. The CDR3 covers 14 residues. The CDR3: CAISLAGVGNEQFF. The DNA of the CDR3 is TGTGCCATCAGTCTAGCGGGAGTTGGCAATGAGCAGTTCTTC.